This T cell receptor (beta chain) was retrieved from a study of OX40 agonist ivuxolimab in advanced cancers. General study findings and limits: With doses of 0.1-3.0 mg/kg, partial responders showed among the lowest clonal expansion.

The table came from immunoSEQ multiplex PCR; TCRdb's copy has only in-frame clones and leaves some out. The table has tens of thousands of clones, around 94% seen once. Notes on this clone: Its antigen remains unidentified.

Trimming took 2 bases from V and 4 from J, leaving 12 bases between them. The CDR3 has 16 amino acids. Germline-derived CDR1 and CDR2 are MNHEY and SMNVEV (reference sequence). This rearrangement joins TRBV27 to TRBJ2-6; tentatively, D is TRBD1 (5 bases). This TCR was sampled from an adult with an advanced solid tumor such as melanoma, head and neck, liver or kidney cancer. This sample comprised CD4+ or CD8+ T cells sorted from blood, obtained in a trial of the OX40 agonist ivuxolimab. The CDR3 here is CASSLPTGAGANVLTF. CDR3 nucleotides: TGTGCCAGCAGTTTACCCACAGGTGCCGGGGCCAACGTCCTGACTTTC.